Sequencing of this T cell receptor beta chain was carried out in a study of T cell responses to AZD1222 COVID-19 vaccine. Study-level background: Combined were second doses at about 4 or about 12 weeks.

Comment on this clone: Its target is unknown.

TCRdb's copy holds only in-frame clones and misses some; the assay was immunoSEQ multiplex PCR. The sample contains around 130,000 clones, roughly 85% of which appear only once. Overall study findings and caveats: Targeting of unmutated variant regions was reportedly seen in nearly half of spike-specific TCRs. The donors showed a predominance of white British ancestry and of females, with possible underestimation of clonal diversity. Repertoires in all cases were sampled only once the peak T cell response had passed.

This sequence originates from an adult in good health. Sequences were derived from peripheral blood, sampled on day 0 of AZD1222 vaccination.

The CDR3 bases are TGTGCCAGCAGTTACGGACAGGGGACTAACGAGCAGTACTTC. Its translation: CASSYGQGTNEQYF. The gene calls are TRBV6-5 and TRBJ2-7; 9 nucleotides match TRBD1. Losses at the gene ends were 2 bases for V and 5 bases for J; bases not matched to a gene: 4. The length of the CDR3 is 14 residues. Germline V lookup: CDR1 MNHEY, CDR2 SVGAGI.